This T cell receptor beta chain came from a study of T cell responses to AZD1222 COVID-19 vaccine. Study-level points and caveats: Across the whole spike, CD4 TCRs peaked at regions 160-218 and 743-854. Unmutated variant regions are reportedly the target of nearly half of TCRs that are spike-specific. With two AZD1222 doses given, Spike-specific TCR breadth and depth both rose. Donor demographics were predominantly white British with a female majority; clonal diversity may be underestimated.

Germline lookup yields CDR1 MNHEY and CDR2 SVGAGI. CDR3 size: 16 residues. V was clipped by 4 bases and J by 1 base; unmatched bases: 6. Using immunoSEQ multiplex PCR, the repertoire was profiled, and TCRdb retains in-frame clones only, with some absent. The data hold about 120,000 clones, with around 90% observed a single time. On this clone itself: Its antigen is unknown.

This TCR came from an adult who received the MenACWY meningococcal vaccine as a control. This specimen was peripheral blood, taken 28 days after the second dose of the MenACWY control vaccine. V and J are TRBV6-5 and TRBJ2-1; 8 bases are a match to TRBD2. CDR3 sequence (DNA): TGTGCCAGCAGTTTTAGCGGGGCCCTATCCTACAATGAGCAGTTCTTC. Its translation: CASSFSGALSYNEQFF.